This T cell receptor (beta chain) was sequenced in a study of blood T cell repertoires in COVID-19. The overall study: The United States, Italy and Spain supplied acute and convalescent COVID-19 samples.

Original handling: Estimated nucleated cell counts came from reference gene primer amplification. The repertoire was sequenced with immunoSEQ multiplex PCR; TCRdb's copy has only in-frame clones and lacks some. The V and J calls and clone size are taken from that table; D and trimming were inferred from the DNA. Of hundreds of thousands of clones listed, 65% to 90% are singletons. This receptor was obtained from a human donor in a cohort sampled during active COVID-19. The sample comprised peripheral blood.

CDR3 DNA sequence: TGTGCCAGTAGAAGGACCCGGCAGGGGGTTATGGATGGCTACACCTTC. The encoded protein is CASRRTRQGVMDGYTF. The chain is built from TRBV19 and TRBJ1-2; 7 nucleotides line up with TRBD1. Looked up from germline, CDR1 is LNHDA and CDR2 is SQIVND (reference sequence). CDR3 length equals 16 residues. V shed 6 bases and J 6 bases; nucleotides not matched to a gene: 16. The whole variable domain, filled in from reference TRBV19 and TRBJ1-2, reads DGGITQSPKYLFRKEGQNVTLSCEQNLNHDAMYWYRQDPGQGLRLIYYSQIVNDFQKGDIAEGYSVSREKKESFPLTVTSAQKNPTAFYLCASRRTRQGVMDGYTFGSGTRLTVV.